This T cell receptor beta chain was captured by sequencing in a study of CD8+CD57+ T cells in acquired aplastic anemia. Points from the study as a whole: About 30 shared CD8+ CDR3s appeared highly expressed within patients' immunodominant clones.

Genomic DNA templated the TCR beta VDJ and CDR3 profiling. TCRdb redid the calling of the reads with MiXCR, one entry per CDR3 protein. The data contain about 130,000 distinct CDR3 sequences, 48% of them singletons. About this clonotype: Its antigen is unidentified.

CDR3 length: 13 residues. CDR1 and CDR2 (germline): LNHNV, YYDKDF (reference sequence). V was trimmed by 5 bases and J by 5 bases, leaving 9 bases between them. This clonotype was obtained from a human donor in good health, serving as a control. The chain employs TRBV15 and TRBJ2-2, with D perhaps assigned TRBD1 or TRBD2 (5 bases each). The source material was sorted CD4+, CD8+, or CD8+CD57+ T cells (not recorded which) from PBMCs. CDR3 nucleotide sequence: TGTGCCACCAGCTGGGGGAGTACCGGGGAGCTGTTTTTT. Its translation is CATSWGSTGELFF.